The 30 T cell receptor beta chains given below trace back to one sample, sequenced in a study of cytomegalovirus exposure and HLA in healthy donors. In the PCR, 60 Vbeta and 13 Jbeta primers were used. Data came from immunoSEQ multiplex PCR; TCRdb stores just in-frame clones and leaves some out. The profile covers 150,000 to 200,000 clones, with 76% appearing a single time and around 3.1% taken by the ten largest. The source material was PBMCs. These receptor sequences come from a male donor in good health and CMV-seronegative.

The V and J genes are TRBV28 and TRBJ1-4; D remains unclear. V was clipped by 2 bases and J by 7 bases, with 2 bases between them. Germline V gene lookup returns CDR1 MDHEN and CDR2 SYDVKM. This CDR3 spans 11 amino acids. CDR3 DNA sequence: TGTGCCAGCAGTTTACGTGAAAAACTGTTTTTT. Protein: CASSLREKLFF.

V usage is TRBV7-2 and J usage is TRBJ2-3, with 8 bases lining up with TRBD1. Losses at the gene ends were 3 bases for V and 2 bases for J; bases not matched to a gene: 4. CDR3 length equals 15 residues. Looked up from germline, CDR1 is SGHTA and CDR2 is FQGNSA. The CDR3, as DNA: TGTGCCAGCAGCTTCCGACAGGGGTACACAGATACGCAGTATTTT. Its protein is CASSFRQGYTDTQYF.

The chain combines TRBV15 with TRBJ2-6, with unresolved D. The CDR3 contains 16 residues. Trimming pared 3 bases from V and 1 base from J, leaving 10 bases between. Germline CDR1 reads LNHNV; CDR2 reads YYDKDF (reference sequence). The CDR3 region has the DNA TGTGCCACCAGCAGCGACAAGGCTTCTGGGGCCAACGTCCTGACTTTC. Its protein is CATSSDKASGANVLTF.

This clone has just a few counts. The genes are TRBV19 and TRBJ1-5; tentatively, D is TRBD1 (6 bases). The CDR3 consists of 14 residues. Germline V gene lookup returns CDR1 LNHDA and CDR2 SQIVND (reference sequence). V lost 4 bases, J lost 0 bases, and 7 bases lay in between. In DNA form, the CDR3 reads TGTGCCAGTAGTAGGACAGCTAGCAATCAGCCCCAGCATTTT. Translated, it gives CASSRTASNQPQHF.

The chain couples TRBV18 to TRBJ2-3, with 11 positions matching TRBD2. Germline-derived CDR1 and CDR2 are KGHSH and LQKENI. The CDR3 covers 17 residues. J gave up 4 bases and V 3 bases, and 9 bases lay outside the gene matches. This CDR3 is CASSPPILAGVADTQYF. The CDR3 bases are TGTGCCAGCTCACCGCCAATACTAGCGGGAGTAGCAGATACGCAGTATTTT.

The chain is built from TRBV28 and TRBJ2-7; the D is unclear. Germline V gene data show CDR1 as MDHEN and CDR2 as SYDVKM. This CDR3 contains 12 residues. V lost 3 bases and J lost 7, with 10 bases in between. The CDR3 spells CASSFWPEEQYF. The CDR3 coding sequence is TGTGCCAGCAGTTTCTGGCCCGAAGAGCAGTACTTC.

The chain is built from TRBV6-5 and TRBJ1-1; D is uncertain. CDR1 and CDR2 from the germline V gene are MNHEY and SVGAGI. The CDR3 consists of 14 residues. The V gene lost 7 bases and the J gene lost 0 bases, with 12 bases spanning the gap. The CDR3 spells CASTLQLMNTEAFF. For the CDR3, the DNA is TGTGCCAGCACTTTACAGTTAATGAACACTGAAGCTTTCTTT.

V gene TRBV7-9 combines with J gene TRBJ1-1; 8 positions agree with TRBD1. Trimming took 4 bases from V and 10 from J; bases not matched to a gene: 11. The CDR3 runs to 14 residues. Germline values: CDR1 SEHNR, CDR2 FQNEAQ (reference sequence). The CDR3 here is CASSSERTGRSAFF. CDR3 DNA: TGTGCCAGCAGCTCCGAAAGGACAGGGAGGTCAGCTTTCTTT.

J is TRBJ2-5 and V is TRBV4-2; maybe TRBD2 (6 bases). V was clipped by 1 base and J by 11 bases, with 14 bases between them. CDR1 and CDR2 from the germline V gene are LGHNA and YNFKEQ. The CDR3 extends over 13 amino acids. Here the CDR3 reads CASSQVFSGEQYF. The DNA for the CDR3 is TGTGCCAGCAGCCAAGTATTTTCGGGGGAGCAGTACTTC.

The V and J genes are TRBV19 and TRBJ2-1; perhaps TRBD1 as D (7 bases). The V and J ends lost 3 bases and 8 bases respectively, with 17 bases between them. The CDR3 has 15 residues. Germline CDR1 and CDR2: LNHDA and SQIVND (reference sequence). DNA for the CDR3: TGTGCCAGTAGTATCAGGGGGGCGGGTTGGGATGAGCAGTTCTTC. Its translation is CASSIRGAGWDEQFF.

This clone showed up just a few times. The J gene is TRBJ2-1, the V gene TRBV7-7, with D possibly being TRBD2 (6 bases). Trimming left V 3 bases short and J 5 bases short, with 8 bases between. Germline V gene lookup returns CDR1 SSHAT and CDR2 FNYEAQ (reference sequence). CDR3 length: 13 amino acids. CDR3 sequence reads: CASSLGLNNEQFF. Written as DNA, the CDR3 is TGTGCCAGCAGCTTGGGACTTAACAATGAGCAGTTCTTC.

The chain uses TRBV6-6 and TRBJ2-5, with TRBD2 as a possible D gene (6 bases). V shed 5 bases and J shed 4 bases, with 8 bases lying between them. Germline CDR1 and CDR2: MNHNY and SVGAGI (reference sequence). This CDR3 contains 12 residues. The CDR3 sequence: CASSGGLETQYF. The DNA for the CDR3 is TGTGCCAGCAGTGGGGGACTAGAGACCCAGTACTTC.

The V and J genes are TRBV4-1 and TRBJ1-1; 7 bases line up with TRBD1. The CDR3 is 14 amino acids. Germline values: CDR1 MGHRA, CDR2 YSYEKL. Trimming cost V 1 base and J 5 bases; bases outside gene matches: 4. CDR3 DNA sequence: TGCGCCAGCAGCCAAGGACAGGGAGGAACTGAAGCTTTCTTT. Its translation is CASSQGQGGTEAFF.

The gene calls are TRBV6-5 and TRBJ2-5; D is perhaps TRBD1 (6 bases). Germline CDR1 MNHEY, CDR2 SVGAGI. With 6 bases removed from V and 1 base from J, the gap between germline ends came to 12 bases. This CDR3 comprises 14 residues. CDR3 sequence (DNA): TGTGCCAGCAGCTCGGACAGCATCCAAGAGACCCAGTACTTC. Protein product: CASSSDSIQETQYF.

This sequence joins TRBV4-2 and TRBJ1-5; TRBD1 is a possible D gene (5 bases). V gave up 6 bases and J gave up 0 bases, with 12 bases separating them. The CDR3 is 15 residues long. The germline V gene has CDR1 LGHNA and CDR2 YNFKEQ. The CDR3 loop reads CASRETVYSNQPQHF. The CDR3, as DNA: TGTGCCAGCAGGGAGACAGTCTATAGCAATCAGCCCCAGCATTTT.

This clone was detected only a few times. This rearrangement joins TRBV5-5 to TRBJ1-3, with D tentatively TRBD1 (5 bases). The V gene lost 0 bases and the J gene lost 0 bases, with 13 bases spanning the gap. Germline V lookup: CDR1 SGHKS, CDR2 YYEKEE (reference sequence). This CDR3 is built from 17 residues. In DNA, the CDR3 is TGTGCCAGCAGCTTGGCCAGGACACCCTTCTCTGGAAACACCATATATTTT. It yields the protein CASSLARTPFSGNTIYF.

J is TRBJ2-4 and V is TRBV11-2; D gene unclear. The germline gives CDR1 SGHAT, CDR2 FQNNGV. V lost 2 bases and J 0 bases, leaving 14 bases between the germline ends. This CDR3 has 17 amino acids. The CDR3 DNA follows: TGTGCCAGCAGCTTACGGGTAGAGGAACTAGCCAAAAACATTCAGTACTTC. The encoded protein is CASSLRVEELAKNIQYF.

The genes are TRBV7-3 and TRBJ2-1; a weak D match, TRBD2 (5 bases). V dropped 1 base and J dropped 0 bases, with 10 bases sitting between them. Germline V lookup: CDR1 SGHTA, CDR2 FQGTGA. The CDR3 has 16 residues. CDR3 nucleotide sequence: TGTGCCAGCAGCTTAATGTGGGAGAGCTCCTACAATGAGCAGTTCTTC. This encodes CASSLMWESSYNEQFF.

The chain couples TRBV7-8 to TRBJ2-7; 7 positions match TRBD1. Germline CDR1 is SGHVS and CDR2 is FQNEAQ. Trimming removed 5 bases from V and 2 bases from J; junction bases left unmatched: 12. The CDR3 extends over 16 amino acids. CDR3 DNA sequence: TGTGCCAGCAGCCACCTCCCCGACAGGGTACCCTACGAGCAGTACTTC. Amino acids: CASSHLPDRVPYEQYF.

The gene calls are TRBV6-4 and TRBJ2-5; TRBD2 aligns across 12 bases. Gene TRBJ2-7 matches the end of the DNA better, so the J call may be wrong. The CDR3 runs to 15 residues. CDR1 and CDR2 from the germline V gene are MRHNA and SNTAGT. CDR3 bases: TGTGCCAGCAGTCCTAGCGGGAGGGGGACTAACGAGCAGTACTTC. Encoded protein: CASSPSGRGTNEQYF.

The chain recombines TRBV5-1 with TRBJ2-1, with TRBD2 matching 16 bases. This CDR3 contains 15 residues. Germline V gene sequence: CDR1 SGHRS, CDR2 YFSETQ. The ends lost 4 bases at V and 10 bases at J; junction bases unmatched: 5. CDR3 sequence: CASSAGLAGGGEQFF. The CDR3 DNA is TGCGCCAGCAGCGCGGGACTAGCGGGAGGGGGGGAGCAGTTCTTC.

The chain is built from TRBV9 and TRBJ1-2; D gene ambiguous. The CDR3 extends over 14 amino acids. Looked up from germline, CDR1 is SGDLS and CDR2 is YYNGEE. Trimming left V 4 bases short and J 4 bases short, with 14 bases between. The CDR3 bases are TGTGCCAGCAGCCAAACCCAGGTATCCTATGGCTACACCTTC. Translation: CASSQTQVSYGYTF.

This chain connects TRBV29-1 to TRBJ1-1; D gene ambiguous. The V and J ends lost 1 base and 0 bases respectively, with 6 bases between them. This CDR3 contains 13 residues. Germline V gene lookup returns CDR1 SQVTM and CDR2 ANQGSEA. As DNA, the CDR3 is TGCAGCGTTGAAGCAGGTATGAACACTGAAGCTTTCTTT. Translation gives CSVEAGMNTEAFF.

This chain links TRBV5-1 with TRBJ2-1, with D perhaps TRBD2 (6 bases). V lost 3 bases, J lost 0 bases, and 7 bases lay in between. The germline V gene encodes CDR1 SGHRS and CDR2 YFSETQ. The CDR3 runs to 14 residues. CDR3 loop: CASSSGSSYNEQFF. CDR3 DNA: TGCGCCAGCAGCTCCGGGAGCTCCTACAATGAGCAGTTCTTC.

As DNA, the CDR3 is TGTGCCAGCAGCCTTACAGGACGCTCAACTAATGAAAAACTGTTTTTT. It encodes CASSLTGRSTNEKLFF. The chain uses TRBV9 and TRBJ1-4; a weak D match, TRBD1 (5 bases). Germline-derived CDR1 and CDR2 are SGDLS and YYNGEE. The germline V and J ends were trimmed by 4 bases and 0 bases, with 13 bases remaining between them. The CDR3 is 16 residues long.

The sample holds one count of this clone. The chain carries TRBV15 and TRBJ2-2; D is perhaps TRBD2 (5 bases). Germline CDR1 LNHNV, CDR2 YYDKDF (reference sequence). Trimming took off 3 bases at V and 0 bases at J, with 8 bases between the two ends. The CDR3 is made up of 15 amino acids. The CDR3 here is CATSRGDSNTGELFF. The CDR3 DNA is TGTGCCACCAGCAGGGGAGACTCGAACACCGGGGAGCTGTTTTTT.

The gene calls are TRBV7-3 and TRBJ2-1; D not certain. Trimming removed 5 bases from V and 0 bases from J, with 14 bases in between. CDR1 is SGHTA, CDR2 FQGTGA, per germline. CDR3 length: 16 amino acids. The CDR3 sequence is CASSPDTYSSYNEQFF. CDR3 bases: TGTGCCAGCAGCCCTGATACCTATAGCTCCTACAATGAGCAGTTCTTC.

The genes are TRBV14 and TRBJ2-3, with a weak D call TRBD1 (6 bases). V shed 3 bases and J shed 4 bases, with 20 bases lying between them. Looked up from germline, CDR1 is SGHDN and CDR2 is FVKESK. This CDR3 comprises 17 residues. The CDR3 sequence is CASSHLGHRDGADTQYF. CDR3 bases: TGTGCCAGCAGCCATTTGGGGCACAGGGACGGCGCAGATACGCAGTATTTT.

This clone was seen once. V gene TRBV4-1 combines with J gene TRBJ2-1; perhaps TRBD1 as D (5 bases). CDR1 MGHRA and CDR2 YSYEKL come from the germline V gene. Trimming removed 0 bases at V and 7 bases at J, with 13 bases between. The CDR3 length is 15 residues. CDR3 coding DNA: TGCGCCAGCAGCCAAGACAGGGTTGGGCAAAATGAGCAGTTCTTC. Translating gives CASSQDRVGQNEQFF.

The rearrangement uses TRBV6-4 and TRBJ1-1; TRBD1 is a possible D gene (5 bases). V was pared by 6 bases and J by 1 base, with 9 bases between. The CDR3 loop spans 13 amino acids. The germline CDR1 and CDR2 sequences are MRHNA and SNTAGT. CDR3 protein: CASRLTGNTEAFF. The DNA for the CDR3 is TGTGCCAGCAGGTTAACAGGGAACACTGAAGCTTTCTTT.